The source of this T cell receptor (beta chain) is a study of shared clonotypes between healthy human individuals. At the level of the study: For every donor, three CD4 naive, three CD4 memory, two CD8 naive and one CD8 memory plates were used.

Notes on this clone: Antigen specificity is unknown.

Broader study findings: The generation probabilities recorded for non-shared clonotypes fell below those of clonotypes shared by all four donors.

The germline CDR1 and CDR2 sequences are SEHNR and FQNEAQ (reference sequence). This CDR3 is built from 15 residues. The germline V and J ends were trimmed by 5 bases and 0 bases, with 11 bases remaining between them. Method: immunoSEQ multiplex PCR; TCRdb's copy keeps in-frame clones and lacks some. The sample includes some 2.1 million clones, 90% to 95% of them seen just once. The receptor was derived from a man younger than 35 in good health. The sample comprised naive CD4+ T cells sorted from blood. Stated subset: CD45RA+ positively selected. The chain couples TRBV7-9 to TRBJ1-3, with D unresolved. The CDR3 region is CASSPRGLSGNTIYF. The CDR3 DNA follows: TGTGCCAGCAGCCCTCGTGGGCTCTCTGGAAACACCATATATTTT.